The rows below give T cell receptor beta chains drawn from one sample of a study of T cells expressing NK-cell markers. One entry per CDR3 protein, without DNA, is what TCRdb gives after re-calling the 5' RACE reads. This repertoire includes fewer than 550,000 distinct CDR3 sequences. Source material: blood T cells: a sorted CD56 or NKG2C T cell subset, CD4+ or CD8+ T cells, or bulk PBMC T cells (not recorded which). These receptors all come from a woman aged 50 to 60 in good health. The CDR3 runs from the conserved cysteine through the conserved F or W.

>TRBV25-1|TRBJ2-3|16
CASSPGQTVVADTQYF
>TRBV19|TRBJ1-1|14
CASSNYRGGTEAFF
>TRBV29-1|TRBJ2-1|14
CSVEVVAAYNEQFF
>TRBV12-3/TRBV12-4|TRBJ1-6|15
CASSLRGPTGSPLHF
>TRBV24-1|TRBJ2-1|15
CATSTRIPPGDEQFF
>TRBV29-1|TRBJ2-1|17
CSVAGTSGRALRNEQFF
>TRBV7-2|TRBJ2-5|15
CASSFALGTLETQYF
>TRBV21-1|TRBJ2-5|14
CASSTEGRQETQYF
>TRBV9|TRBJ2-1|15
CASSVALGRRNEQFF
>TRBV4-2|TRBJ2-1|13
CASSQAGEDEQFF
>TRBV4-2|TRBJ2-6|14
CASSQTGKANVLTF
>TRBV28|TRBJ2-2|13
CASGLAGRRELFF
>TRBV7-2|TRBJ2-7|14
CASSLMGGKYEQYF
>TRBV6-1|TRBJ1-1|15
CASSTRRWVDTEAFF
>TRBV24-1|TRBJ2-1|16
CATSELGTFIHNEQFF
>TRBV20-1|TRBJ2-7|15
CSARDRGDSSYEQYF
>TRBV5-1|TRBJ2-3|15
CASRGGTSPADTQYF
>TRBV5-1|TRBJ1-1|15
CASSLSRGLNTEAFF
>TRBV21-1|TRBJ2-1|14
CASRRSVPYNEQFF
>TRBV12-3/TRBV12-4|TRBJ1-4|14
CASSLAGGGEKLFF
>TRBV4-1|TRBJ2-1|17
CASSQVQRLAGDNEQFF
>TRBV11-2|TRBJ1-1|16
CASSLDGMAMNTEAFF
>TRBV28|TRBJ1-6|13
CASSLAVRLTLHF
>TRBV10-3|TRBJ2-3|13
CATLGRVEDTQYF
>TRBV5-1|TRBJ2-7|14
CASSLSRESNEQYF
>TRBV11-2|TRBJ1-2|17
CASSLAPPPMTGRGYTF
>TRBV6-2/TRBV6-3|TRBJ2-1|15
CASSILSGSINEQFF
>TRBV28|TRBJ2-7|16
CASSSPSGEHLYEQYF
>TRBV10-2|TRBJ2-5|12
CASSAIKETQYF
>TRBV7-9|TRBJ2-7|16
CASSPISGRNSYEQYF
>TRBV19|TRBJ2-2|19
CASSIFPTGGLPNTGELFF
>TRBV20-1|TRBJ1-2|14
CSASLSGYNYGYTF
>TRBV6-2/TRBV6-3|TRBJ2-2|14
CASSYVAGAGELFF
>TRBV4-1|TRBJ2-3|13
CASSQYSRDTQYF
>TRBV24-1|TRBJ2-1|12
CATTAANNEQFF
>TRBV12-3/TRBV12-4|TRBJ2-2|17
CASSPPTGHPNTGELFF
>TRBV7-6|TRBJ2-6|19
CASSLADRATISGANVLTF
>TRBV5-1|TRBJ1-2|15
CASSLGVMAADGYTF
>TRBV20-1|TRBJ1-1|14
CSAKRSGQGTEAFF
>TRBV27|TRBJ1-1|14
CASSFLGQGTEAFF
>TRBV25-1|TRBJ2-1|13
CASSGPTGRGQFF
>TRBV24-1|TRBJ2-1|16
CATSDWRTSGYNEQFF
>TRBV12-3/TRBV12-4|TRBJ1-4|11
CASGQSVRLFF
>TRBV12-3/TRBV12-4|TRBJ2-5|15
CASRFGGGVAETQYF
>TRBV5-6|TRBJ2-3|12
CASSFKVDTQYF
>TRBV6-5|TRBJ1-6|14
CASSSRDSLSPLHF
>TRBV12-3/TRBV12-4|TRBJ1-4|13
CASSWQVVGKLFF
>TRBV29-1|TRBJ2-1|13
CSVAVEKGYEQFF
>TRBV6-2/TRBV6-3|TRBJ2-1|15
CASSNSGSHYNEQFF
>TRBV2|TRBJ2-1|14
CASTWVAQRGEQFF
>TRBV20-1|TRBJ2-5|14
CSARDRSLRETQYF